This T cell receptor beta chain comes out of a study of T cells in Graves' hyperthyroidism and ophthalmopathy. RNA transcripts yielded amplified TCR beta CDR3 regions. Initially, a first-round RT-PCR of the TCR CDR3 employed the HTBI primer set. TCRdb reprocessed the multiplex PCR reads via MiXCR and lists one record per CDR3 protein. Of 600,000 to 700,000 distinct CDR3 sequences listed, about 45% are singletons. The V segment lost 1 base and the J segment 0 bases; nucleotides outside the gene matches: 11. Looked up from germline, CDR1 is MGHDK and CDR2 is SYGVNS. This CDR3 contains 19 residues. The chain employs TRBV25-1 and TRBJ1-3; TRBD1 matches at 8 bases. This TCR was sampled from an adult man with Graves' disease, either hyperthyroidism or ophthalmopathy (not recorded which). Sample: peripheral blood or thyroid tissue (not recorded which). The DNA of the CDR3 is TGTGCCAGCAGTGAATCTTTGGGGACAGGTATTAACTCTGGAAACACCATATATTTT. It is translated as CASSESLGTGINSGNTIYF.